This passage covers 31 T cell receptor beta chains from one sample sequenced in a study of blood T cells in healthy people across ages (dated by TCRdb to between 2014 and 2017). Library preparation employed 5' RACE. The sequencer was an Illumina HiSeq 2500. The second PCR ran for about 6 to 11 cycles and used a J-beta primer mix along with a sample-barcoded 5' primer. TCRdb trimmed public reads at Q25 via fastp, called clones via MiXCR and kept in-frame beta chains. Each record represents a unique CDR3 protein, reported with the most common genes and DNA among its rows. The sample contains 550,000 to 650,000 distinct CDR3 sequences, about 27% of them found a single time. Approximately 3.5% of the sample is taken by the ten largest. In addition, the sample was reused for a study of T cells of mothers and their children.

The sequenced material came from blood. The receptors shown here come from a boy between 2 and 10 years old in good health.

This chain uses TRBV7-2 with TRBJ2-1; either TRBD1 or TRBD2 may fit D (5 bases each). Germline CDR1 and CDR2: SGHTA and FQGNSA. V gave up 5 bases and J gave up 11 bases, with 10 bases separating them. The CDR3 is 11 residues long. The CDR3 reads CASSIPGQQFF. CDR3 bases: TGTGCCAGCAGCATTCCGGGACAGCAGTTCTTC.

The CDR3 coding sequence is TGTGCCAGCAGCTTAGCCGGGGGGGCCCCCTACGAGCAGTACTTC. It is translated as CASSLAGGAPYEQYF. The chain links TRBV7-2 to TRBJ2-7, with TRBD2 matching 8 bases. Germline V gene lookup returns CDR1 SGHTA and CDR2 FQGNSA. The V segment lost 0 bases and the J segment 2 bases; nucleotides outside the gene matches: 3. The CDR3 is 15 amino acids. Based on the CDR3 plus reference TRBV7-2 and TRBJ2-7, the full variable domain is GAGVSQSPSNKVTEKGKDVELRCDPISGHTALYWYRQSLGQGLEFLIYFQGNSAPDKSGLPSDRFSAERTGGSVSTLTIQRTQQEDSAVYLCASSLAGGAPYEQYFGPGTRLTVT.

CDR3 DNA: TGTGCCATCAGTGCCTCCTTCTCGGGCCTGAAAGCTTTCTTT. Protein: CAISASFSGLKAFF. J is TRBJ1-1 and V is TRBV10-3; D unresolved. CDR1 is ENHRY and CDR2 is SYGVKD in the germline V gene. This CDR3 has 14 residues. V lost 4 bases to trimming and J lost 9 bases, with 18 bases between them.

This clonotype has a handful of counts. The rearrangement joins TRBV4-3 to TRBJ2-7, with 7 bases that match TRBD1. The CDR3 runs to 15 residues. Per the germline V gene, CDR1 is LGHNA and CDR2 is YSLEER. Germline trimming cut 1 base from V and 2 bases from J; bases unmatched to any gene: 5. CDR3 region: CASSQALGGPYEQYF. The CDR3 bases are TGCGCCAGCAGCCAAGCTCTAGGGGGCCCCTACGAGCAGTACTTC.

In this sample, this clonotype turned up many times. The chain uses TRBV20-1 and TRBJ1-1; D call uncertain. Per the germline V gene, CDR1 is DFQATT and CDR2 is SNEGSKA (reference sequence). Trimming stripped 3 bases from V and 3 bases from J, with 5 bases between. This CDR3 is built from 11 residues. CDR3 loop: CSASGHTEAFF. DNA for the CDR3: TGCAGTGCTAGCGGGCACACTGAAGCTTTCTTT.

The gene calls are TRBV7-8 and TRBJ2-2, with D possibly being TRBD2 (5 bases). There are 14 residues in the CDR3. The germline V gene has CDR1 SGHVS and CDR2 FQNEAQ. Trimming cost V 5 bases and J 6 bases, with 13 bases left between them. Written as DNA, the CDR3 is TGTGCCAGCAGCGTGGATATCGGGGCCGGGGAGCTGTTTTTT. Protein sequence: CASSVDIGAGELFF.

This clonotype was detected a few times. The V call is TRBV27, the J call TRBJ1-2; TRBD1 aligns across 9 bases. The CDR3 extends over 13 amino acids. The trim removed 7 bases at V and 7 bases at J, leaving 7 bases unmatched. Germline V lookup: CDR1 MNHEY, CDR2 SMNVEV (reference sequence). The CDR3 bases are TGTGCCAGCACCGCAACAGGGGGCGGTGGCTACACCTTC. Translation: CASTATGGGGYTF.

This rearrangement joins TRBV29-1 to TRBJ1-4; D unclear. V lost 7 bases, J lost 5 bases, and 14 bases lay in between. Per the germline V gene, CDR1 is SQVTM and CDR2 is ANQGSEA. The length of the CDR3 is 13 residues. Here the CDR3 reads CSGTDGLNEKLFF. In DNA form, the CDR3 reads TGCAGCGGCACAGACGGCCTGAATGAAAAACTGTTTTTT.

This clonotype was seen more than once but under ten times. This chain uses TRBV5-1 with TRBJ2-2, with 7 bases fitting TRBD1. Germline lookup yields CDR1 SGHRS and CDR2 YFSETQ. Unmatched junction bases numbered 5, after V lost 0 bases and J lost 6 bases. The CDR3 is 15 residues long. CDR3 residues: CASSLGLQGAGELFF. CDR3 nucleotides: TGCGCCAGCAGCTTGGGCCTGCAGGGGGCCGGGGAGCTGTTTTTT.

In this sample, this clonotype turned up once. This chain uses TRBV7-6 with TRBJ2-5; TRBD1 matches at 7 bases. V dropped 2 bases and J dropped 2; count of bases not matched to a gene: 5. This CDR3 is built from 15 residues. Germline V gene sequence: CDR1 SGHVS, CDR2 FNYEAQ. The CDR3 region is CASSLLDREQETQYF. CDR3 nucleotides: TGTGCCAGCAGCTTACTTGACAGGGAGCAAGAGACCCAGTACTTC.

In nucleotides, the CDR3 is TGTGCCAGCAGTGACACCGGGACAGGGGTTCTATCACCCCTCCACTTT. This codes for CASSDTGTGVLSPLHF. This chain uses TRBV6-4 with TRBJ1-6; 10 bases line up with TRBD1. This CDR3 region has 16 residues. The germline gives CDR1 MRHNA, CDR2 SNTAGT. Trimming took 2 bases from V and 10 from J; bases not matched to a gene: 8.

The V gene is TRBV20-1, the J gene TRBJ2-1, with D possibly being TRBD1 (6 bases). The J call may be incorrect, as the DNA end agrees better with TRBJ2-7. The CDR3 is 14 residues long. CDR1 and CDR2 from the germline V gene are DFQATT and SNEGSKA (reference sequence). The DNA of the CDR3 is TGCAGTGCTAGTTCAGGGGCCGTCTCCTACGAGCAGTACTTC. Translation gives CSASSGAVSYEQYF.

A few counts support this clonotype. The genes are TRBV20-1 and TRBJ2-5; TRBD2 is a possible D gene (6 bases). TRBJ2-7 matches the DNA end more closely, so the J call is doubtful. In germline, CDR1 is DFQATT, CDR2 SNEGSKA (reference sequence). The CDR3 loop spans 14 amino acids. The CDR3 is CSARDASAGSEQYF. CDR3 in DNA: TGCAGTGCTAGAGATGCCTCCGCGGGAAGCGAGCAGTACTTC.

This clonotype was observed a handful of times. V and J are TRBV10-2 and TRBJ2-7; D is perhaps TRBD1 or TRBD2 (6 bases each). The CDR3 has 18 amino acids. Trimming left V 8 bases short and J 3 bases short, with 29 bases between. Germline V gene data show CDR1 as WSHSY and CDR2 as SAAADI. CDR3 DNA sequence: TGCGCCAGCGGGGGGCCCGGACGGATGACTAGTACCAGCTACGAGCAGTACTTC. It specifies CASGGPGRMTSTSYEQYF.

This clonotype was recorded a few times. The rearrangement links TRBV2 to TRBJ2-7, with TRBD1 matching 7 bases. From germline, CDR1 is SNHLY and CDR2 FYNNEI. The V segment lost 4 bases and the J segment 4 bases; nucleotides outside the gene matches: 10. CDR3 length: 15 amino acids. CDR3 sequence reads: CASSGATGSYYEQYF. CDR3 bases: TGTGCCAGCAGTGGCGCGACAGGGAGTTATTACGAGCAGTACTTC.

The chain uses TRBV11-2 and TRBJ2-4; D ambiguous. This CDR3 is built from 13 residues. V shed 2 bases and J shed 4 bases, with 6 bases lying between them. Per the germline V gene, CDR1 is SGHAT and CDR2 is FQNNGV. The CDR3 spells CASSLSTKNIQYF. CDR3 nucleotide sequence: TGTGCCAGCAGCTTATCGACTAAAAACATTCAGTACTTC.

The chain couples TRBV7-9 to TRBJ2-3; D tentatively reads TRBD1 or TRBD2 (5 bases each). This CDR3 is built from 15 residues. Per germline, CDR1 SEHNR and CDR2 FQNEAQ (reference sequence). The V gene lost 6 bases and the J gene lost 4 bases, with 17 bases spanning the gap. In nucleotides, the CDR3 is TGTGCCAGCAGGCCCGGGGCTCTGGATTCAGATACGCAGTATTTT. It specifies CASRPGALDSDTQYF.

The gene calls are TRBV5-1 and TRBJ1-1; D is perhaps TRBD1 (5 bases). V was clipped by 4 bases and J by 1 base, with 11 bases between them. Looked up from germline, CDR1 is SGHRS and CDR2 is YFSETQ. The CDR3 totals 14 residues. The CDR3 DNA reads as TGCGCCAGCAGCAATCAGGGAGGGAACACTGAAGCTTTCTTT. It encodes CASSNQGGNTEAFF.

The chain is built from TRBV15 and TRBJ2-5; 9 bases line up with TRBD2. After removal of 1 base from V and 2 bases from J, the junction contained 8 bases not matched to a gene. The germline V gene encodes CDR1 LNHNV and CDR2 YYDKDF (reference sequence). The CDR3 consists of 17 residues. CDR3 sequence (DNA): TGTGCCACCAGCAGAGGGGGGTCTAGCGGGGTACAAGAGACCCAGTACTTC. This encodes CATSRGGSSGVQETQYF.

The chain couples TRBV20-1 to TRBJ1-6, with unresolved D. The CDR3 totals 14 residues. Trimming took off 0 bases at V and 4 bases at J, with 7 bases between the two ends. Germline-derived CDR1 and CDR2 are DFQATT and SNEGSKA (reference sequence). CDR3 in DNA: TGCAGTGCTAGAGATGGGCAGTATAATTCACCCCTCCACTTT. It encodes CSARDGQYNSPLHF.

This chain links TRBV6-5 with TRBJ1-2; D ambiguous. The CDR3 loop spans 12 amino acids. The germline gives CDR1 MNHEY, CDR2 SVGAGI. The ends were cut back, 2 bases at V and 10 bases at J, with 11 bases in the middle. The CDR3 coding sequence is TGTGCCAGCAGTTACCTTGGGTTTGTCTACACCTTC. It translates to CASSYLGFVYTF.

The chain recombines TRBV7-8 with TRBJ2-5; the D is unclear. V gave up 5 bases and J gave up 3 bases, with 13 bases separating them. This CDR3 spans 14 amino acids. CDR1 and CDR2 (germline): SGHVS, FQNEAQ. The CDR3 is CASSHQDLKETQYF. CDR3 in DNA: TGTGCCAGCAGCCATCAAGACTTGAAAGAGACCCAGTACTTC.

This clonotype was detected only a few times. The rearrangement uses TRBV6-5 and TRBJ2-5, with D possibly being TRBD2 (6 bases). CDR3 size: 13 residues. Per the germline V gene, CDR1 is MNHEY and CDR2 is SVGAGI. The V end was cut by 8 bases, the J end by 1 base, with 11 bases between. The CDR3 reads CASGRGPQETQYF. CDR3 nucleotides: TGTGCCAGCGGGCGGGGACCCCAAGAGACCCAGTACTTC.

The J gene is TRBJ2-3, the V gene TRBV12-5; 7 bases fit TRBD2. The CDR3 length is 17 residues. With 2 bases clipped from V and 5 bases from J, the junction kept 13 bases outside the gene matches. Germline values: CDR1 LGHNT, CDR2 FRNRAP. The CDR3 region is CASGLKRLAAEGDTQYF. In nucleotides, the CDR3 is TGTGCTAGTGGTTTGAAGCGGCTAGCGGCAGAGGGAGATACGCAGTATTTT.

This clonotype came up a few times. V is TRBV7-9 and J is TRBJ2-3; 9 bases fit TRBD2. The CDR3 loop spans 15 amino acids. Germline V CDR1 and CDR2: SEHNR, FQNEAQ (reference sequence). With 8 bases clipped from V and 3 bases from J, the junction kept 9 bases outside the gene matches. The CDR3 region has the DNA TGTGCCAGCGGGCTAAGCGGGAGGAAGACAGATACGCAGTATTTT. It codes for CASGLSGRKTDTQYF.

J is TRBJ1-1 and V is TRBV6-5, with 10 bases that match TRBD1. This CDR3 comprises 14 residues. Germline CDR1 is MNHEY and CDR2 is SVGAGI. V shed 5 bases and J 6 bases; nucleotides not matched to a gene: 6. CDR3 amino acids: CASSAGTGASEAFF. The CDR3 DNA reads TGTGCCAGCAGTGCCGGGACAGGGGCATCTGAAGCTTTCTTT.

The gene calls are TRBV12-3 or TRBV12-4 and TRBJ2-5; D not resolved. Gene TRBJ2-1 matches the end of the DNA better, so the J call may be wrong. CDR3 length: 14 amino acids. CDR3 loop: CASSWPPFYNEQFF. The CDR3 nucleotides read TGTGCCAGCAGTTGGCCCCCATTCTACAATGAGCAGTTCTTC.

This clonotype was detected only a few times. The V gene is TRBV3-1, the J gene TRBJ1-1; TRBD1 matches 9 bases. With V trimmed by 6 bases and J by 5 bases, 13 bases remained unmatched. Germline V gene data show CDR1 as LGHDT and CDR2 as YNNKEL (reference sequence). The CDR3 is 16 residues long. The chain's CDR3 is CASSPYGTGMRTEAFF. CDR3 nucleotide sequence: TGTGCCAGCAGTCCGTATGGGACAGGGATGAGGACTGAAGCTTTCTTT.

This clonotype was counted a few times. The junction differs from germline at one of its ends, possibly a read error. The genes are TRBV7-7 and TRBJ2-5; tentative D call: TRBD1 (5 bases). The CDR3 is made up of 15 amino acids. Germline V gene sequence: CDR1 SSHAT, CDR2 FNYEAQ (reference sequence). Written as DNA, the CDR3 is TGTGCTAGCAGCTTAGGGCAGGGTAGGAGAGAGACCCAGTACTTC. It is translated as CASSLGQGRRETQYF.

This chain uses TRBV10-3 with TRBJ2-5; D possibly uses TRBD1 or TRBD2 (6 bases each). V was pared by 6 bases and J by 4 bases, with 9 bases between. From germline, CDR1 is ENHRY and CDR2 SYGVKD. The CDR3 is made up of 12 amino acids. CDR3 protein: CAISGGLETQYF. The DNA for the CDR3 is TGTGCCATCAGCGGGGGCCTAGAGACCCAGTACTTC.

This clonotype has more than one count but fewer than ten. The chain has TRBV20-1 and TRBJ2-5, with 8 bases fitting TRBD2. Germline CDR1 is DFQATT and CDR2 is SNEGSKA (reference sequence). The CDR3 spans 14 residues. Trimming cost V 7 bases and J 1 base; bases outside gene matches: 8. The CDR3 DNA is TGCAGTGTTACCGGGACTAGTTCCCAAGAGACCCAGTACTTC. This encodes CSVTGTSSQETQYF.